Sequencing of this T cell receptor beta chain was carried out in a study of Graves' ophthalmopathy and Graves' hyperthyroidism. Whole-study results and caveats: Sensitivity of around 85% and specificity of about 84% were achieved when a 13-signature model separated ophthalmopathy from stable hyperthyroidism. Most expanded clonotypes in thyroid above 0.001 frequency also showed up in blood.

Trimming took off 11 bases at V and 4 bases at J, with 11 bases between the two ends. The CDR3 consists of 11 residues. CDR1 is WSHSY, CDR2 SAAADI, per germline. Amplification of TCR beta CDR3 regions used RNA transcripts. Second-round multiplex PCR followed a first-round RT-PCR using HTBI primers. Using its own MiXCR run on the multiplex PCR reads, TCRdb lists one record per CDR3 protein. The sample yields under 350,000 distinct CDR3 sequences, roughly 15% seen once. This clonotype was observed at least ten times. Antigen specificity is unknown. CAS ≥3, NOSPECS ≥4, moderate-to-severe activity and duration under 3 months marked donors with ophthalmopathy.

The specimen sequenced was peripheral blood. The sequence derives from an adult man with Graves' ophthalmopathy. This chain uses TRBV10-2 with TRBJ2-5; D gene unclear. Written as DNA, the CDR3 is TGCGCCGGCAAGGTAGGAGAGACCCAGTACTTC. Protein sequence: CAGKVGETQYF.